This TCR beta chain appears in the sequencing data of a study of cytomegalovirus exposure and HLA in healthy donors. Researchers ran the PCR with 60 Vbeta and 13 Jbeta primers. Here immunoSEQ multiplex PCR was the method, and the copy in TCRdb shows in-frame clones only, minus some. The repertoire consists of some 110,000 clones, with around four fifths occurring once and the leading ten covering over 6.5%. The source is a woman in her thirties or forties in good health and CMV-seropositive. Material for sequencing was PBMCs.

CDR3 residues: CASSLALGLQKEFF. The CDR3 DNA sequence: TGTGCCAGCAGTTTAGCTTTGGGACTCCAGAAGGAGTTCTTC. The genes are TRBV28 and TRBJ2-1, with D perhaps matching TRBD2 (6 bases). The CDR3 totals 14 residues. Looked up from germline, CDR1 is MDHEN and CDR2 is SYDVKM. V lost 2 bases, J lost 14 bases, and 19 bases lay in between.